The 26 T cell receptor beta chains given below trace back to one sample, sequenced in a study of cytomegalovirus exposure and HLA in healthy donors. In the PCR, 60 Vbeta and 13 Jbeta primers were used. Clones were sequenced by immunoSEQ multiplex PCR, and TCRdb holds only the in-frame ones, with some missing. Of about 160,000 clones in the sample, 85% were seen once. The sample comprised PBMCs. Receptors originate from a boy younger than 10 in good health and CMV-seronegative.

This clone was found a few times. V and J are TRBV10-1 and TRBJ2-2; 11 bases map to TRBD2. This CDR3 spans 17 amino acids. Germline assignment: CDR1 WNHNN and CDR2 SYGVQD (reference sequence). V was clipped by 8 bases and J by 0 bases; unmatched bases: 8. CDR3 region: CASGELAGAANTGELFF. The CDR3 DNA reads TGCGCCAGCGGGGAACTAGCGGGAGCTGCGAACACCGGGGAGCTGTTTTTT.

The chain combines TRBV5-6 with TRBJ2-2; possible D gene TRBD2, 6 bases. This CDR3 is 14 amino acids long. Trimming left V 9 bases short and J 2 bases short, with 14 bases between. Germline V gives CDR1 SGHDT, CDR2 YYEEEE. The CDR3: CATAEGPNTGELFF. The CDR3 nucleotides are TGTGCCACTGCGGAGGGCCCCAACACCGGGGAGCTGTTTTTT.

The chain has TRBV6-1 and TRBJ2-3, with D possibly TRBD1 on 6 matching bases. Trimming removed 6 bases from V and 3 bases from J, with 10 bases in between. Germline CDR1 is MNHNS and CDR2 is SASEGT. The CDR3 sequence is 13 residues long. CDR3 region: CASSGQGTDTQYF. CDR3 nucleotide sequence: TGTGCCAGCAGCGGGCAGGGGACAGATACGCAGTATTTT.

Comment on this clone: Germline and junction disagree at one end, which may indicate a read error. This specimen includes other DNA sequences encoding the same CDR3. CDR3 nucleotide sequence: TGTGCCAGCATTATACAGGGGGCGGCTAACACCATATACTTT. It specifies CASIIQGAANTIYF. V usage is TRBV2 and J usage is TRBJ1-3; 9 bases map to TRBD1. Germline V gene lookup returns CDR1 SNHLY and CDR2 FYNNEI. The CDR3 is 14 residues long.

The chain carries TRBV6-5 and TRBJ1-2; the match to TRBD1 covers 8 bases. Unmatched junction bases numbered 14, after V lost 8 bases and J lost 6 bases. The germline CDR1 and CDR2 sequences are MNHEY and SVGAGI. The CDR3 loop spans 15 amino acids. The CDR3 sequence: CASHPAGTGVDGYTF. CDR3 coding DNA: TGTGCCAGCCATCCAGCCGGGACAGGAGTCGATGGCTACACCTTC.

This sequence joins TRBV7-9 and TRBJ1-5; 7 nucleotides line up with TRBD1. Germline V gene lookup returns CDR1 SEHNR and CDR2 FQNEAQ (reference sequence). The CDR3 has 14 amino acids. The V gene end was trimmed by 8 bases and the J gene end by 9 bases; junction bases not matched to a gene: 13. CDR3 amino acids: CASGGTGAHGPQHF. In nucleotides, the CDR3 is TGTGCCAGCGGTGGAACAGGGGCGCATGGGCCCCAGCATTTT.

V is TRBV6-1 and J is TRBJ1-5; weak D call: TRBD1 (6 bases). Germline V gene data show CDR1 as MNHNS and CDR2 as SASEGT. The CDR3 consists of 17 residues. The V and J ends lost 0 bases and 4 bases respectively, with 16 bases between them. CDR3 nucleotide sequence: TGTGCCAGCAGTGAAGCCCCTGCCTACAGGGCTAATCAGCCCCAGCATTTT. Its protein product is CASSEAPAYRANQPQHF.

This chain uses TRBV28 with TRBJ2-7; 12 bases fit TRBD2. V lost 5 bases to trimming and J lost 1 base; unmatched junction nucleotides: 0. This CDR3 has 14 residues. Germline CDR1 and CDR2: MDHEN and SYDVKM. The CDR3 nucleotides read TGTGCCAGCAGTCTAGCGGGGGGGTCCTACGAGCAGTACGTC. Amino acid sequence: CASSLAGGSYEQYV.

This clone was seen only a few times. The rearrangement links TRBV9 to TRBJ2-5, with 7 bases identical to TRBD1. CDR1 is SGDLS, CDR2 YYNGEE, per germline. V lost 4 bases, J lost 2 bases, and 8 bases stayed unmatched. The CDR3 is made up of 15 amino acids. The CDR3 here is CASSKAGTEQETQYF. Here the CDR3 DNA reads TGTGCCAGCAGCAAAGCCGGGACAGAGCAAGAGACCCAGTACTTC.

J is TRBJ2-7 and V is TRBV7-9, with a possible D match to TRBD2 (5 bases). The CDR3 length is 14 residues. Germline V CDR1 and CDR2: SEHNR, FQNEAQ (reference sequence). V was cut by 0 bases and J by 5 bases, with 11 bases left in between. The CDR3 protein is CASSLAGVLNEQYF. CDR3 bases: TGTGCCAGCAGCTTAGCGGGAGTGCTGAACGAGCAGTACTTC.

The chain carries TRBV29-1 and TRBJ2-1, with D perhaps TRBD2 (6 bases). With 4 bases removed from V and 2 bases from J, the gap between germline ends came to 9 bases. The CDR3 extends over 13 amino acids. CDR1 is SQVTM, CDR2 ANQGSEA, per germline. The CDR3 loop is CSVGWGAYNEQFF. The CDR3 nucleotides are TGCAGCGTTGGGTGGGGGGCCTACAATGAGCAGTTCTTC.

The chain has TRBV11-2 and TRBJ2-1, with TRBD2 identical over 11 bases. V lost 6 bases and J lost 3; bases outside the gene matches: 4. This CDR3 has 15 amino acids. The V gene's germline CDR1 is SGHAT and CDR2 FQNNGV. Here the CDR3 DNA reads TGTGCCAGCAGAACTAGCGGGGGCCGCTACAATGAGCAGTTCTTC. Residues: CASRTSGGRYNEQFF.

This chain uses TRBV30 with TRBJ2-5; no definite D call. The CDR3 covers 11 residues. CDR1 GTSNPN and CDR2 SVGIG come from the germline V gene (reference sequence). Trimming left V 4 bases short and J 1 base short, with 4 bases between. CDR3 region: CAWTVQETQYF. CDR3 bases: TGTGCCTGGACCGTCCAAGAGACCCAGTACTTC. The full variable domain, with the rest looked up from reference TRBV30 and TRBJ2-5, is SQTIHQWPATLVQPVGSPLSLECTVEGTSNPNLYWYRQAAGRGLQLLFYSVGIGQISSEVPQNLSASRPQDRQFILSSKKLLLSDSGFYLCAWTVQETQYFGPGTRLLVL.

The gene calls are TRBV7-3 and TRBJ2-2; maybe TRBD2 (6 bases). This CDR3 region has 13 residues. Looked up from germline, CDR1 is SGHTA and CDR2 is FQGTGA. Deletions cut 5 bases from V and 4 bases from J, with 8 bases between. The CDR3 DNA is TGTGCCAGCAGCAACGGGGGCACCGGGGAGCTGTTTTTT. Translating it yields CASSNGGTGELFF.

The V call is TRBV6-1, the J call TRBJ1-4; the D is unclear. Trimming stripped 8 bases from V and 14 bases from J, with 9 bases between. The CDR3 covers 9 residues. Per germline, CDR1 MNHNS and CDR2 SASEGT. The CDR3 loop reads CASVPGLFF. CDR3 sequence (DNA): TGTGCCAGCGTTCCGGGGCTGTTTTTT.

The chain is built from TRBV9 and TRBJ2-7; TRBD2 agrees at 10 bases. The J segment lost 3 bases and the V segment lost 0 bases, leaving 3 bases of the junction unmatched. Germline V gene sequence: CDR1 SGDLS, CDR2 YYNGEE. The CDR3 is 15 amino acids. In nucleotides, the CDR3 is TGTGCCAGCAGCGTAGAGGCTAGCGGGAGCTACGAGCAGTACTTC. Residues: CASSVEASGSYEQYF.

J is TRBJ1-6 and V is TRBV28, with D hard to call. CDR1 is MDHEN and CDR2 is SYDVKM in the germline V gene. Between the trimmed V and J ends, which lost 6 bases and 4 bases, there was a span of 22 bases. The CDR3 length is 18 residues. CDR3 DNA: TGTGCCAGCAGCTTAGTGGGCCCTCCAAGAACTTATAATTCACCCCTCCACTTT. Translating it yields CASSLVGPPRTYNSPLHF.

This sequence joins TRBV7-2 and TRBJ2-7; D might be TRBD2 (5 bases). This CDR3 has 15 residues. V lost 1 base to trimming and J lost 3 bases, with 13 bases between them. Germline V CDR1 and CDR2: SGHTA, FQGNSA. CDR3 DNA sequence: TGTGCCAGCAGCTTAGAGGCTAGCATTCACTACGAGCAGTACTTC. Residues: CASSLEASIHYEQYF.

The CDR3 nucleotides are TGTGCCAGCAGGAAACTAGCGGGAGTTACCGGGGAGCTGTTTTTT. Residues: CASRKLAGVTGELFF. The chain has TRBV2 and TRBJ2-2; 11 nucleotides agree with TRBD2. From germline, CDR1 is SNHLY and CDR2 FYNNEI. The CDR3 is 15 residues long. V shed 6 bases, J shed 5 bases, and the junction held 5 bases outside the gene matches.

The chain uses TRBV30 and TRBJ2-1; maybe TRBD2 (6 bases). Germline V gives CDR1 GTSNPN, CDR2 SVGIG (reference sequence). Trimming cost V 3 bases and J 0 bases, with 9 bases left between them. The CDR3 loop spans 14 amino acids. The CDR3 spells CAWRRAGSYNEQFF. The DNA of the CDR3 is TGTGCCTGGAGGCGAGCGGGCTCCTACAATGAGCAGTTCTTC.

The chain recombines TRBV19 with TRBJ1-2; a weak D match, TRBD1 (6 bases). Trimming removed 6 bases from V and 5 bases from J, with 13 bases in between. CDR3 length equals 13 residues. The germline V gene encodes CDR1 LNHDA and CDR2 SQIVND (reference sequence). The CDR3 is CASRVDRLYGYTF. CDR3 nucleotide sequence: TGTGCCAGTAGGGTTGACAGGCTGTATGGCTACACCTTC.

This clone was seen more than once but under ten times. The V call is TRBV7-9, the J call TRBJ2-1, with 13 positions matching TRBD2. The trim removed 5 bases at V and 0 bases at J, leaving 10 bases unmatched. There are 19 residues in the CDR3. Germline V lookup: CDR1 SEHNR, CDR2 FQNEAQ (reference sequence). The CDR3 bases are TGTGCCAGCAGCAAACCGGGACTAGCGGGACTGAGCTCCTACAATGAGCAGTTCTTC. This codes for CASSKPGLAGLSSYNEQFF.

The rearrangement links TRBV30 to TRBJ2-7, with 7 bases matching TRBD1. Germline CDR1 and CDR2: GTSNPN and SVGIG (reference sequence). Unmatched junction bases numbered 3, after V lost 1 base and J lost 3 bases. The CDR3 sequence is 13 residues long. CDR3 loop: CAWSEQGSYEQYF. In DNA form, the CDR3 reads TGTGCCTGGAGTGAACAGGGGAGCTACGAGCAGTACTTC. The full variable domain, with the rest looked up from reference TRBV30 and TRBJ2-7, is SQTIHQWPATLVQPVGSPLSLECTVEGTSNPNLYWYRQAAGRGLQLLFYSVGIGQISSEVPQNLSASRPQDRQFILSSKKLLLSDSGFYLCAWSEQGSYEQYFGPGTRLTVT.

This clone showed up just a few times. This chain joins TRBV6-5 and TRBJ1-2; maybe TRBD1 (5 bases). This CDR3 is built from 13 residues. The germline V gene encodes CDR1 MNHEY and CDR2 SVGAGI. V lost 5 bases and J lost 1, with 8 bases in between. CDR3 coding DNA: TGTGCCAGCAGTCAGACAGATAACTATGGCTACACCTTC. Amino acid sequence: CASSQTDNYGYTF.

The chain couples TRBV5-4 to TRBJ2-7, with 8 nucleotides matching TRBD1. The length of the CDR3 is 15 residues. The germline gives CDR1 SGHNT, CDR2 YYREEE (reference sequence). J lost 4 bases, V lost 2 bases, and 8 bases had no gene match. The CDR3 here is CASSFDRGHAYEQYF. The CDR3, as DNA: TGTGCCAGCAGCTTCGACAGGGGACACGCTTACGAGCAGTACTTC.

This clone is a singleton in its sample. The chain carries TRBV28 and TRBJ1-4; 9 bases are a match to TRBD1. The CDR3 length is 15 residues. CDR1 MDHEN and CDR2 SYDVKM come from the germline V gene. Losses at the gene ends were 5 bases for V and 7 bases for J; bases not matched to a gene: 8. The CDR3 loop is CASSAGTGILEKLFF. CDR3 nucleotides: TGTGCCAGCAGTGCAGGGACAGGGATCCTTGAAAAACTGTTTTTT. Complete variable domain (other parts from reference TRBV28 and TRBJ1-4): DVKVTQSSRYLVKRTGEKVFLECVQDMDHENMFWYRQDPGLGLRLIYFSYDVKMKEKGDIPEGYSVSREKKERFSLILESASTNQTSMYLCASSAGTGILEKLFFGSGTQLSVL.